This section outlines one T cell receptor (beta chain) sequence together with its context. Antigen unknown. Isolated RNA was reverse transcribed in full, so expressed TCRB transcripts were sequenced. TCRdb keeps only in-frame clones here, not all; method: immunoSEQ multiplex PCR. The sample contains more than 250,000 clones, roughly 22% of which appear only once. This record belongs to a study of beta chain features in type 1 diabetes. CDR3 length: 13 residues. CDR1 and CDR2 from the germline V gene are SGHTA and FQGNSA. V lost 2 bases and J lost 2, with 5 bases in between. Study outcomes and limitations: Shorter TCRB CDR3s, moderately but significantly so, were found in Type 1 diabetes patients in all four CD4+ subsets.

This receptor was taken from a woman in her 40s with type 1 diabetes. The sequencing sample was made of naive CD4+ T cells from blood. V usage is TRBV7-2 and J usage is TRBJ2-3; D is unresolved. CDR3 residues: CASSLLVTDTQYF. CDR3 nucleotide sequence: TGTGCCAGCAGCTTATTAGTCACAGATACGCAGTATTTT.